The 2 T cell receptor beta chains below come from one sample, sequenced in a study of T cell responses to AZD1222 COVID-19 vaccine. Only in-frame clones appear in the TCRdb table, and some are missing; sequencing was by immunoSEQ multiplex PCR. The sample consists of 95,000 to 130,000 clones, about 92% of them appearing once. The source was peripheral blood, collected on day 0 of AZD1222 vaccination. Every receptor here comes from an adult in good health.

The chain combines TRBV5-1 with TRBJ1-6; TRBD1 agrees at 9 bases. CDR3 length equals 15 residues. The germline gives CDR1 SGHRS, CDR2 YFSETQ. V shed 5 bases, J shed 7 bases, and the junction held 7 bases outside the gene matches. The DNA of the CDR3 is TGCGCCAGCAGATGGGGACAGGGTGCAAATTCACCCCTCCACTTT. It translates to CASRWGQGANSPLHF.

Turning to this clone: A read error may account for a junction end that differs from germline. The DNA for the CDR3 is TGTGCCAGTAGTCTAGACGCCTACGAGCAGTACTTC. Its translation is CASSLDAYEQYF. The J gene is TRBJ2-7, the V gene TRBV19; the D is unclear. Looked up from germline, CDR1 is LNHDA and CDR2 is SQIVND (reference sequence). This CDR3 comprises 12 residues.